These 27 T cell receptor beta chains share one sample of origin, sequenced in a study of PD-1 blockade in classical Hodgkin lymphoma. Measured with immunoSEQ multiplex PCR; TCRdb has only the in-frame clones, and not every one. The sample consists of about 90,000 clones, about nine tenths of them appearing once. Each of the patients experienced relapse following autologous stem cell transplantation, and their brentuximab vedotin exposure differed. This sample comprised peripheral blood mononuclear cells (PBMCs), obtained before the second cycle of nivolumab. The receptors originated from a human donor with classical Hodgkin lymphoma.

The rearrangement links TRBV11-2 to TRBJ2-3; D could derive from TRBD1 or TRBD2 (5 bases each). The CDR3 sequence is 18 residues long. Trimming pared 1 base from V and 4 bases from J, leaving 21 bases between. From germline, CDR1 is SGHAT and CDR2 FQNNGV. The CDR3 nucleotides are TGTGCCAGCAGCTTAGTTGGGGCGGGCAGGAGGAGTGCAGATACGCAGTATTTT. Amino acid sequence: CASSLVGAGRRSADTQYF.

The rearrangement joins TRBV6-6 to TRBJ2-4; D call uncertain. The length of the CDR3 is 11 residues. Deletions cut 3 bases from V and 6 bases from J, with 3 bases between. Germline loops: CDR1 MNHNY, CDR2 SVGAGI (reference sequence). CDR3 sequence (DNA): TGTGCCAGCAGTTATGTAAACATTCAGTACTTC. Translating gives CASSYVNIQYF.

This rearrangement joins TRBV29-1 to TRBJ2-7; D ambiguous. The V gene's germline CDR1 is SQVTM and CDR2 ANQGSEA. This CDR3 has 9 amino acids. V was pared by 6 bases and J by 4 bases, with 4 bases between. CDR3: CSVWYEQYF. The CDR3 nucleotides are TGCAGCGTATGGTACGAGCAGTACTTC.

This sequence joins TRBV5-1 and TRBJ1-2; tentatively, D is TRBD1 (5 bases). V was pared by 5 bases and J by 6 bases, with 14 bases between. The CDR3 runs 13 residues. Germline CDR1 reads SGHRS; CDR2 reads YFSETQ. The CDR3 loop reads CASSIRDRDGYTF. The CDR3 region has the DNA TGCGCCAGCAGTATCAGGGACCGGGATGGCTACACCTTC.

The V gene is TRBV29-1, the J gene TRBJ2-3; possible D gene TRBD2, 6 bases. The CDR3 runs to 13 residues. The germline gives CDR1 SQVTM, CDR2 ANQGSEA. The germline V and J ends were trimmed by 7 bases and 2 bases, with 13 bases remaining between them. The CDR3 sequence is CSASRDPTDTQYF. The DNA of the CDR3 is TGCAGCGCCTCGCGGGACCCCACAGATACGCAGTATTTT.

The chain is built from TRBV18 and TRBJ2-7, with unresolved D. Germline V gene sequence: CDR1 KGHSH, CDR2 LQKENI. V dropped 3 bases and J dropped 6 bases, with 12 bases sitting between them. The CDR3 is made up of 13 amino acids. The CDR3 coding sequence is TGTGCCAGCTCACCGTTCGTCGACGGCGAGCAGTACTTC. It encodes CASSPFVDGEQYF.

This chain joins TRBV28 and TRBJ2-1, with 9 positions matching TRBD2. With 3 bases clipped from V and 0 bases from J, the junction kept 0 bases outside the gene matches. CDR1 is MDHEN and CDR2 is SYDVKM in the germline V gene. CDR3 length: 15 residues. CDR3 amino acids: CASSFSGSSYNEQFF. Written as DNA, the CDR3 is TGTGCCAGCAGTTTTAGCGGGAGCTCCTACAATGAGCAGTTCTTC.

This clone was seen only once. The rearrangement links TRBV19 to TRBJ2-7; 11 bases are a match to TRBD2. The CDR3 is made up of 16 amino acids. In germline, CDR1 is LNHDA, CDR2 SQIVND (reference sequence). V was clipped by 5 bases and J by 5 bases; unmatched bases: 11. This CDR3 is CASSLPLTSGRHEQYF. The CDR3 DNA is TGTGCCAGTAGTCTCCCCCTAACTAGCGGGAGACACGAGCAGTACTTC.

The J gene is TRBJ1-2, the V gene TRBV5-1, with D hard to call. This CDR3 has 13 amino acids. The V gene lost 2 bases and the J gene lost 2 bases, with 7 bases spanning the gap. CDR1 and CDR2 (germline): SGHRS, YFSETQ. The DNA for the CDR3 is TGCGCCAGCAGCTTCCGGGAGAACTATGGCTACACCTTC. This translates into CASSFRENYGYTF.

V and J are TRBV30 and TRBJ1-5; 10 positions match TRBD1. The length of the CDR3 is 15 residues. J was trimmed by 4 bases and V by 2 bases; bases with no gene match: 5. Looked up from germline, CDR1 is GTSNPN and CDR2 is SVGIG (reference sequence). The CDR3 bases are TGTGCCTGGAGTCCAGGGACAGGGGTTAATCAGCCCCAGCATTTT. It translates to CAWSPGTGVNQPQHF.

J is TRBJ2-3 and V is TRBV9; perhaps D is TRBD1 or TRBD2 (5 bases each). Germline CDR1 reads SGDLS; CDR2 reads YYNGEE. The V gene lost 3 bases and the J gene lost 3 bases, with 17 bases spanning the gap. This CDR3 contains 16 residues. The CDR3 loop is CASSEGSGTGTDTQYF. The CDR3 DNA is TGTGCCAGCAGCGAGGGGTCCGGGACGGGGACAGATACGCAGTATTTT. The whole variable domain, remainder taken from reference TRBV9 and TRBJ2-3, is DSGVTQTPKHLITATGQRVTLRCSPRSGDLSVYWYQQSLDQGLQFLIQYYNGEERAKGNILERFSAQQFPDLHSELNLSSLELGDSALYFCASSEGSGTGTDTQYFGPGTRLTVL.

This sequence joins TRBV6-6 and TRBJ2-7; no firm D call. The CDR3 consists of 11 residues. V was shortened by 8 bases and J by 6 bases, with 11 bases between the two germline ends. CDR1 and CDR2 from the germline V gene are MNHNY and SVGAGI (reference sequence). The chain's CDR3 is CASGRTLEQYF. The CDR3 region has the DNA TGTGCCAGCGGAAGGACGCTCGAGCAGTACTTC.

The gene calls are TRBV14 and TRBJ2-5; TRBD1 agrees at 9 bases. The V gene's germline CDR1 is SGHDN and CDR2 FVKESK. CDR3 length: 16 residues. The junction had 11 bases not matched to a gene; V was cut back by 3 bases and J by 6 bases. CDR3 loop: CASSHSPQGAGKTQYF. DNA for the CDR3: TGTGCCAGCAGCCACTCGCCACAGGGGGCGGGAAAGACCCAGTACTTC.

Written as DNA, the CDR3 is TGTGCCAGCAGCCTTGGACAGGGGCTCAAGGAGCAGTTCTTC. Its protein product is CASSLGQGLKEQFF. The rearrangement uses TRBV28 and TRBJ2-1, with TRBD1 identical over 9 bases. This CDR3 has 14 residues. Germline CDR1 is MDHEN and CDR2 is SYDVKM. V dropped 6 bases and J dropped 10; count of bases not matched to a gene: 10.

V usage is TRBV18 and J usage is TRBJ1-2; TRBD1 matches 11 bases. The V and J ends lost 6 bases and 3 bases, in that order; junction bases with no gene match: 12. The CDR3 is 17 residues long. Germline V gene lookup returns CDR1 KGHSH and CDR2 LQKENI. The CDR3: CASSSGQGAYVDYGYTF. The CDR3 DNA reads TGTGCCAGCTCGAGCGGACAGGGGGCTTATGTGGACTATGGCTACACCTTC.

The chain joins TRBV15 to TRBJ2-7; 9 positions match TRBD1. The V gene end was trimmed by 6 bases and the J gene end by 2 bases; junction bases not matched to a gene: 5. In germline, CDR1 is LNHNV, CDR2 YYDKDF (reference sequence). The CDR3 runs to 14 residues. The CDR3 spells CATSKDRGPYEQYF. In DNA form, the CDR3 reads TGTGCCACCAGTAAGGACAGGGGTCCCTACGAGCAGTACTTC.

This clone turned up a few times. The CDR3 reads CASSFVGGYTF. The CDR3, as DNA: TGTGCCAGCAGCTTCGTGGGTGGCTACACCTTC. The V and J genes are TRBV5-6 and TRBJ1-2; D is uncertain. Germline values: CDR1 SGHDT, CDR2 YYEEEE. This CDR3 is built from 11 residues. Trimming left V 2 bases short and J 7 bases short, with 6 bases between.

This chain connects TRBV5-4 to TRBJ2-7; maybe TRBD2 (6 bases). This CDR3 has 14 residues. Germline loops: CDR1 SGHNT, CDR2 YYREEE (reference sequence). V lost 5 bases and J 5 bases, leaving 17 bases between the germline ends. The CDR3 DNA reads TGTGCCAGCAGATCTAGCGAGATCAAGAACGAGCAGTACTTC. This encodes CASRSSEIKNEQYF.

The genes are TRBV15 and TRBJ1-2; D not certain. From germline, CDR1 is LNHNV and CDR2 YYDKDF (reference sequence). The V end lost 0 bases, the J end lost 1 base, and 12 bases lay between the germline ends. The CDR3 loop spans 16 amino acids. The CDR3, as DNA: TGTGCCACCAGCAGAGATAGGCGCTCGAGTAACTATGGCTACACCTTC. Translation: CATSRDRRSSNYGYTF.

The chain joins TRBV19 to TRBJ1-2; D possibly corresponds to TRBD1 (6 bases). The CDR3 runs to 15 residues. Germline assignment: CDR1 LNHDA and CDR2 SQIVND (reference sequence). Trimming pared 8 bases from V and 5 bases from J, leaving 21 bases between. Here the CDR3 DNA reads TGTGCCAGTGCGGAGGACAGCTTCGCCTTTTATGGCTACACCTTC. It specifies CASAEDSFAFYGYTF.

This CDR3 reads CASRTSVGTGELFF. CDR3 coding DNA: TGCGCCAGCAGGACTAGCGTGGGCACCGGGGAGCTGTTTTTT. The V and J genes are TRBV5-1 and TRBJ2-2; 8 bases map to TRBD2. Trimming cost V 5 bases and J 4 bases; bases outside gene matches: 4. Germline lookup yields CDR1 SGHRS and CDR2 YFSETQ. The CDR3 spans 14 residues.

The rearrangement links TRBV19 to TRBJ1-5; 12 bases match TRBD1. Germline loops: CDR1 LNHDA, CDR2 SQIVND (reference sequence). CDR3 size: 18 residues. The trim removed 4 bases at V and 3 bases at J, leaving 10 bases unmatched. The CDR3 coding sequence is TGTGCCAGTAGTAGGGACAGGGGGCGCGGGGTGTTCAATCAGCCCCAGCATTTT. The encoded protein is CASSRDRGRGVFNQPQHF.

CDR3 sequence: CASSMVGGGNTIYF. The DNA of the CDR3 is TGTGCCAGCTCCATGGTTGGGGGAGGAAACACCATATATTTT. V gene TRBV6-6 combines with J gene TRBJ1-3, with D perhaps TRBD1 (5 bases). Trimming took 8 bases from V and 4 from J, leaving 15 bases between them. This CDR3 contains 14 residues. The germline V gene encodes CDR1 MNHNY and CDR2 SVGAGI (reference sequence).

The rearrangement links TRBV2 to TRBJ1-6; maybe TRBD1 (5 bases). The CDR3 sequence is 16 residues long. V was pared by 4 bases and J by 7 bases, with 17 bases between. Germline V gene lookup returns CDR1 SNHLY and CDR2 FYNNEI. CDR3 in DNA: TGTGCCAGCAGTGGGGCCCAGCAGGGAGGAAATTCACCCCTCCACTTT. It specifies CASSGAQQGGNSPLHF.

This chain connects TRBV6-1 to TRBJ2-1; TRBD1 aligns across 11 bases. This CDR3 has 15 residues. V shed 4 bases and J 7 bases; nucleotides not matched to a gene: 6. The germline V gene encodes CDR1 MNHNS and CDR2 SASEGT. In DNA, the CDR3 is TGTGCCAGCAGTGCCGGACAGGGGGCATTGAATGAGCAGTTCTTC. Translating it yields CASSAGQGALNEQFF.

This clone was recorded once. The chain couples TRBV18 to TRBJ2-7; 8 nucleotides agree with TRBD2. V was clipped by 1 base and J by 1 base; unmatched bases: 15. The CDR3 totals 19 residues. Germline V gene lookup returns CDR1 KGHSH and CDR2 LQKENI. CDR3 region: CASSPLGGSGARTSYEQYF. The CDR3 DNA is TGTGCCAGCTCACCACTCGGAGGTAGCGGGGCACGAACATCCTACGAGCAGTACTTC. Full variable domain (rest looked up from reference TRBV18 and TRBJ2-7): NAGVMQNPRHLVRRRGQEARLRCSPMKGHSHVYWYRQLPEEGLKFMVYLQKENIIDESGMPKERFSAEFPKEGPSILRIQQVVRGDSAAYFCASSPLGGSGARTSYEQYFGPGTRLTVT.

This clone was counted once. The V and J genes are TRBV14 and TRBJ2-1; tentatively, D is TRBD1 (6 bases). This CDR3 comprises 16 residues. Trimming pared 4 bases from V and 8 bases from J, leaving 21 bases between. The germline CDR1 and CDR2 sequences are SGHDN and FVKESK. DNA for the CDR3: TGTGCCAGCAGCCCGCCGGACAGAGAGGGTTCTGATGAGCAGTTCTTC. This codes for CASSPPDREGSDEQFF.